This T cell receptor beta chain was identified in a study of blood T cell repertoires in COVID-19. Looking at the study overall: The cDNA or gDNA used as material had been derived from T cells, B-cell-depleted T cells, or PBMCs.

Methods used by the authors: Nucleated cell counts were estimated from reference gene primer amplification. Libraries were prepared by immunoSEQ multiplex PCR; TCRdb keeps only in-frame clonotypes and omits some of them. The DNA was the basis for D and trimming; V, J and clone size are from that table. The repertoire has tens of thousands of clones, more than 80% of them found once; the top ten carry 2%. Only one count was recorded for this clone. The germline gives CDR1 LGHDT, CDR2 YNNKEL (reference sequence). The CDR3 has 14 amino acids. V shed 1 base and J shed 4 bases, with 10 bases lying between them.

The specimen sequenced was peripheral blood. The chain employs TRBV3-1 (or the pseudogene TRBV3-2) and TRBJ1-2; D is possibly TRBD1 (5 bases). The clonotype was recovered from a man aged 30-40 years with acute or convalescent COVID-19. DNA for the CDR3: TGTGCCAGCAGCCAAGGTAACAGGCCCTATGGCTACACCTTC. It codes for CASSQGNRPYGYTF.